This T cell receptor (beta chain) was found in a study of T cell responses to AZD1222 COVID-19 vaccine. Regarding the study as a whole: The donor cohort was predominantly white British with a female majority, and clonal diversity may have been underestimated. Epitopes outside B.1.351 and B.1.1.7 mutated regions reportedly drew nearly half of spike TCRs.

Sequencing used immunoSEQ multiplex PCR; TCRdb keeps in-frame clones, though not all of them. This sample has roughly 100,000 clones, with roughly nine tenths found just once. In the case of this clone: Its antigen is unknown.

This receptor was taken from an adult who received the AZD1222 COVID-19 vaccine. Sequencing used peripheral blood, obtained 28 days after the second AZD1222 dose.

CDR3 nucleotides: TGTGCCAGCAGCGTAGGGACTTCCCCCCACAATGAGCAGTTCTTC. Translated: CASSVGTSPHNEQFF. The chain uses TRBV11-2 and TRBJ2-1; possibly TRBD2 for D (6 bases). The CDR3 has 15 amino acids. Per germline, CDR1 SGHAT and CDR2 FQNNGV. V was shortened by 5 bases and J by 5 bases, with 16 bases between the two germline ends.